This TCR beta chain was sequenced for a study of T-cell reconstitution after alpha-beta-depleted transplantation in children. The CDR3 runs 12 residues. The V end lost 1 base, the J end lost 8 bases, and 7 bases lay between the germline ends. Germline CDR1 is SGHRS and CDR2 is YFSETQ. The authors prepared the TCRbeta library with unique molecular identifiers. A single record per CDR3 protein comes from TCRdb applying MiXCR to the PCR reads. The sample carries 95,000 to 120,000 distinct CDR3 sequences, 5.5% to 7% recorded once. General study findings and limits: Several hundred rapidly expanded clones from non-depleted graft cells reportedly supplied alpha-beta T cells about two months post-transplant. The high TCRbeta diversity at day 60 in some patients came from surviving recipient T cells and thymic progenitors. From newly produced T cells came most of the T-cell counts and diversity one year after transplant.

This clonotype showed up many times. The antigen remains unidentified. Material: PBMCs, mostly from graft donor cells, obtained 360 days after TCRalphabeta/CD19-depleted stem cell transplant. This clonotype was obtained from a male patient aged 2 to 10 who had a stem cell transplant for acute lymphoblastic leukemia, so the T cells may come from the graft donor. The chain is built from TRBV5-1 and TRBJ2-1; D gene ambiguous. In DNA form, the CDR3 reads TGCGCCAGCAGCTTGACTAAGGATGAGCAGTTCTTC. It translates to CASSLTKDEQFF.